Below are 2 T cell receptor beta chains sequenced from a single sample in a study of vaccination and CD4 T cells after COVID-19. Antigen specificity for these receptors is unknown. Specified treatment: roughly 11-day PBMC culture with coronavirus spike peptide pools or control peptides (ViraFEST assay). Cultured CD4+ T-cell DNA underwent Oncomine TCR Beta short-read sequencing. From the PCR reads, TCRdb called clonotypes with MiXCR, one entry per CDR3 protein. The data hold 17,000 or so distinct CDR3 sequences, with 43% observed a single time. The sample was CD4+ T cells from blood, cultured in vitro, taken after SARS-CoV-2 vaccination. Receptors originate from a human donor who had recovered from COVID-19.

This clonotype was seen a handful of times. V usage is TRBV20-1 and J usage is TRBJ2-5; TRBD1 aligns across 8 bases. Germline V lookup: CDR1 DFQATT, CDR2 SNEGSKA (reference sequence). J was trimmed by 5 bases and V by 5 bases; bases with no gene match: 10. The CDR3 consists of 14 residues. CDR3: CSAPDREGDETQYF. The CDR3 DNA reads TGCAGTGCTCCGGACAGGGAAGGGGACGAGACCCAGTACTTC.

This clonotype was detected only once. The chain links TRBV7-2 to TRBJ2-7, with 7 bases aligning to TRBD1. Germline CDR1 reads SGHTA; CDR2 reads FQGNSA. The CDR3 totals 13 residues. Trimming at V came to 3 bases and at J to 4 bases, leaving 3 bases not matched to a gene. The CDR3 nucleotides read TGTGCCAGCAGCTTTACAGGGGTATACGAGCAGTACTTC. Its translation is CASSFTGVYEQYF.